This TCR beta chain derives from a study of identical twins. Comment on this clonotype: The antigen is unknown.

Study-level points and caveats: Researchers reported weaker excess twin sharing in beta out-of-frame sequences. Insertions were reduced in abundant cord blood beta clonotypes but not in memory repertoires.

TCRdb ran MiXCR on the 5' RACE reads and lists one entry per CDR3 protein. The data hold 300,000 to 400,000 distinct CDR3 sequences, with roughly an eighth observed a single time. The trim removed 3 bases at V and 0 bases at J, leaving 11 bases unmatched. Germline CDR1 is MDHEN and CDR2 is SYDVKM. The CDR3 totals 20 residues. These data were also filed under a second study, of yellow fever vaccine responses in identical twins. That publication notes: Vaccine-induced T cell responses in twins were reportedly observed to appear partly convergent, partly personalized.

This chain uses TRBV28 with TRBJ2-5; 15 positions match TRBD2. The source material was CD8+ T cells sorted from blood. This TCR came from a woman younger than 30 in good health. The CDR3 DNA is TGTGCCAGCAGTTTCGGCGGGGGACTAGCGGGGGGTCAGTACCAAGAGACCCAGTACTTC. This sequence encodes CASSFGGGLAGGQYQETQYF.